These T cell receptor beta chains were read from a single sample in a study of post-analysis software for immune sequencing data. TCRdb re-called the PCR reads with MiXCR, one entry per CDR3 protein. The sample shows under 650,000 distinct CDR3 sequences, roughly 40% of them seen only once. The sample comprised blood. Every receptor here comes from a girl aged 5-17 years with multiple sclerosis. The CDR3 runs from the conserved cysteine through the conserved F or W. A D gene is named only where the DNA matches it firmly. Expanded clones get a size class; other rows say once, few or many, or leave the size out.

v_call	clone_size	d_call	j_call	cdr3_nt	cdr3_aa
TRBV29-1	few	TRBD2	TRBJ2-5	TGCAGCGGCATGGGCCTAGCGGGGGAGACCCAAGAGACCCAGTACTTC	CSGMGLAGETQETQYF
TRBV5-1	NA	NA	TRBJ2-3	TGCGCCAGCAGCTCGTACCCCGGCCGCACAGATACGCAGTATTTT	CASSSYPGRTDTQYF
TRBV29-1	NA	NA	TRBJ1-5	TGCAGCGTGCAAGAAGGCAGGGGCAGAGGCAATCAGCCCCAGCATTTT	CSVQEGRGRGNQPQHF
TRBV5-1	many	NA	TRBJ2-7	TGCGCCAGCCGTTACGACGCAATCACCTACGAGCAGTACTTC	CASRYDAITYEQYF
TRBV6-5	few	TRBD2	TRBJ2-1	TGTGCCAGCAGTTCCTACGGGGGGGCGAACAATGAGCAGTTCTTC	CASSSYGGANNEQFF
TRBV29-1	NA	NA	TRBJ2-3	TGCAGCGCTGGACGGCCCCTCACAGATACGCAGTATTTT	CSAGRPLTDTQYF
TRBV3-1	few	NA	TRBJ2-4	TGTGCCAGCAGCCAAGAGCGGCTAGCCAAAAACATTCAGTACTTC	CASSQERLAKNIQYF
TRBV6-5	NA	NA	TRBJ1-6	TGTGCCAGCGGGAGGAACCACTATAATTCACCCCTCCACTTT	CASGRNHYNSPLHF
TRBV7-9	NA	TRBD1	TRBJ1-2	TGTGCCAGCAGCTTAGGGACAGGGAGTTTGGATGGCTACACCTTC	CASSLGTGSLDGYTF
TRBV12-3/TRBV12-4	few	NA	TRBJ2-7	TGTGCCAGCAGCTTACTCTCCGGGTACGAGCAGTACTTC	CASSLLSGYEQYF
TRBV7-2	NA	TRBD2	TRBJ2-1	TGTGCCAGCAGCTTACCCGGGACTAGCGAGTTCAATGAGCAGTTCTTC	CASSLPGTSEFNEQFF
TRBV7-9	NA	NA	TRBJ2-7	TGTGCCAGCAGCCCCACTGTAAGGAGGGACCCCTACGAGCAGTACTTC	CASSPTVRRDPYEQYF
TRBV6-6	NA	NA	TRBJ1-5	TGTGCCAGCAGCCCCAGGAGGGTGGGGATTGAGCCCCAGCATTTT	CASSPRRVGIEPQHF
TRBV3-1	NA	TRBD1	TRBJ2-1	TGTGCCAGCAGACCGGGACAGGGCTCCAATGAGCAGTTCTTC	CASRPGQGSNEQFF
TRBV7-2	NA	TRBD2	TRBJ2-5	TGTGCCAGCAGCTTGAGGGCTAGCGGGGGGGGAGAGACCCAGTACTTC	CASSLRASGGGETQYF
TRBV5-6	NA	NA	TRBJ1-2	TGTGCCAGCAGCTTGGTCCGTTACTCCAGCTATGGCTACACCTTC	CASSLVRYSSYGYTF
TRBV29-1	few	NA	TRBJ2-5	TGCAGCGTTCGAGGACGAGTGGAAGAGACCCAGTACTTC	CSVRGRVEETQYF
TRBV7-9	NA	TRBD1	TRBJ1-2	TGTGCCAGCAGCTTAGCGGCCAGGGGGTATGGCTACACCTTC	CASSLAARGYGYTF
TRBV24-1	few	TRBD1	TRBJ2-1	TGTGCCACCGAGGACAGGGTATCAAATGAGCAGTTCTTC	CATEDRVSNEQFF
TRBV6-5	NA	NA	TRBJ1-2	TGTGCCAGCAGTCTAGCAGGTAGCGGCTACACCTTC	CASSLAGSGYTF
TRBV5-1	NA	NA	TRBJ1-2	TGCGCCAGCAGCTTTCCGGTCGGAGAGGGGACCTATGGCTACACCTTC	CASSFPVGEGTYGYTF
TRBV29-1	NA	NA	TRBJ2-5	TGCAGCGTTGTTGATAGCCGGAGGAGATCCTCCTACAATGAGCAGTACTTC	CSVVDSRRRSSYNEQYF
TRBV27	NA	NA	TRBJ2-7	TGTGCCAGCAGCTTTTCGGGACGGGTCTTTTACGAGCAGTACTTC	CASSFSGRVFYEQYF
TRBV14	NA	TRBD1	TRBJ2-7	TGTGCCAGCAGCAAAAGGACAGGGACGGGCGAGCAGTACTTC	CASSKRTGTGEQYF
TRBV5-6	NA	TRBD1	TRBJ1-2	TGTGCCAGCAGCTGGGGGACAGGAGCTAACTATGGCTACACCTTC	CASSWGTGANYGYTF
TRBV11-2	NA	NA	TRBJ2-7	TGTGCCAGCAGCATAACGGCGGACAGCTTATACGAGCAGTACTTC	CASSITADSLYEQYF
TRBV10-3	NA	TRBD2	TRBJ2-5	TGTACCATCAGCTATTCCGGGACTAGCGGAGAGACCCAGTACTTC	CTISYSGTSGETQYF
TRBV20-1	NA	TRBD1	TRBJ2-4	TGCAGTGCCGGACAGGGGGCCAAAAACATTCAGTACTTC	CSAGQGAKNIQYF
TRBV5-1	NA	TRBD1	TRBJ1-4	TGCGCCAGCAGCTTGGCCGGGGGACAGGGCACCGAAAAACTGTTTTTT	CASSLAGGQGTEKLFF
TRBV12-3/TRBV12-4	few	NA	TRBJ2-3	TGTGCCAGCAGTTTCCTTGGCACAGATACGCAGTATTTT	CASSFLGTDTQYF
TRBV5-1	NA	NA	TRBJ2-3	TGCGCCAGCAGCTTGTTTGGGAGGACTAGCACAGATACGCAGTATTTT	CASSLFGRTSTDTQYF
TRBV10-2	few	NA	TRBJ2-7	TGCGCCAGCAGTGAGTCAATTAGGGACATCCCCGAGCAGTACTTC	CASSESIRDIPEQYF
TRBV30	NA	NA	TRBJ1-2	TGTGCCTGGAGTGTAGGGGGGGGTGGCTACACCTTC	CAWSVGGGGYTF
TRBV10-3	few	NA	TRBJ2-6	TGTGCCATCAGTGAGTCTTGGACTGGGGCCAACGTCCTGACTTTC	CAISESWTGANVLTF
TRBV7-9	few	NA	TRBJ2-7	TGTGCCAGCAGCCCGGGCCCCGAGCAGTACTTC	CASSPGPEQYF
TRBV7-9	NA	NA	TRBJ2-1	TGTGCCAGCAGACGACAGACCTACAATGAGCAGTTCTTC	CASRRQTYNEQFF
TRBV6-1	NA	TRBD1	TRBJ2-5	TGTGCCAGCAGTGGACAGGGTGTGGTCGAGACCCAGTACTTC	CASSGQGVVETQYF
TRBV27	NA	NA	TRBJ1-5	TGTGCCAGCAGGCGGGGAAGCAATCAGCCCCAGCATTTT	CASRRGSNQPQHF
TRBV5-1	NA	NA	TRBJ2-7	TGCGCCAGCAGCTTGGCCCCTGGGTCCAACGAGCAGTACTTC	CASSLAPGSNEQYF
TRBV10-3	few	NA	TRBJ1-5	TGTGCCATCATCAGACAGACCAATCAGCCCCAGCATTTT	CAIIRQTNQPQHF
TRBV7-9	NA	NA	TRBJ2-5	TGTGCCAGCAGCTTAGACGGAGCGGAGCAAGAGACCCAGTACTTC	CASSLDGAEQETQYF
TRBV3-1	few	NA	TRBJ1-4	TGTGCCAGCAGCCAGGGTACTGGGGAACGTGAAAAACTGTTTTTT	CASSQGTGEREKLFF
TRBV5-1	once	TRBD2	TRBJ2-7	TGCGCCAGCAGCGAAAACCAACTAGCGGGAGTCTTGTACGAGCAGTACTTC	CASSENQLAGVLYEQYF
TRBV29-1	NA	NA	TRBJ2-5	TGCAGCGTTGAGAGGGGGACGGAGACCCAGTACTTC	CSVERGTETQYF
TRBV6-6	NA	TRBD2	TRBJ2-7	TGTGCCAGCAGCCCGCTAGCGGGGGGGGCCTACGAGCAGTACTTC	CASSPLAGGAYEQYF
TRBV9	few	NA	TRBJ2-1	TGTGCCAGCAGCCGGGACCGCACCTACAATGAGCAGTTCTTC	CASSRDRTYNEQFF
TRBV7-9	NA	TRBD1	TRBJ1-4	TGTGCCAGCAGTCGACAGGGGGCGGCTAATGAAAAACTGTTTTTT	CASSRQGAANEKLFF
TRBV7-9	NA	NA	TRBJ2-4	TGTGCCAGCAGCACACAGGGTAGTGGAAACATTCAGTACTTC	CASSTQGSGNIQYF
TRBV29-1	many	TRBD2	TRBJ2-7	TGCAGCGCCTTCGGGGGGGAGAGCTACGAGCAGTACTTC	CSAFGGESYEQYF
TRBV12-3/TRBV12-4	once	TRBD1	TRBJ1-2	TGTGCCAGCATGTACAGGGGTGGCTACACCTTC	CASMYRGGYTF
TRBV20-1	NA	NA	TRBJ2-4	TGCAGTGCTATCCCCCCGGTCGCCCCCAAAAACATTCAGTACTTC	CSAIPPVAPKNIQYF
TRBV10-3	few	NA	TRBJ2-1	TGTGCCGCATCAGGACACAATGAGCAGTTCTTC	CAASGHNEQFF
TRBV29-1	few	NA	TRBJ2-1	TGCAGCGTTGATTTGGCAGGGAAGCCCTACGAGCAGTTCTTC	CSVDLAGKPYEQFF
TRBV5-1	few	NA	TRBJ2-1	TGCGCCAGCAGCTCAGGGACGGTCAGAAACAATGAGCAGTTCTTC	CASSSGTVRNNEQFF
TRBV4-1	NA	NA	TRBJ2-5	TGCGCCAGCAGCCAAGGAACTTCGGGGGAGACCCAGTACTTC	CASSQGTSGETQYF
TRBV7-8	few	NA	TRBJ1-2	TGTGCCAGCAGCCCCAGGCCGGGGGCTGAATATGGCTACACCTTC	CASSPRPGAEYGYTF
TRBV27	NA	TRBD2	TRBJ2-5	TGTGCCAGCAGCATGAGCGGGGGGTACCGAGAGACCCAGTACTTC	CASSMSGGYRETQYF
TRBV9	few	TRBD1	TRBJ1-2	TGTGCCAGCAGCTCTCGTTCCGACAGGGCCTATGGCTACACCTTC	CASSSRSDRAYGYTF
TRBV4-2	NA	NA	TRBJ1-1	TGTGCCAGCAGCCAAATACAGGTCACTGAAGCTTTCTTT	CASSQIQVTEAFF
TRBV12-3/TRBV12-4	NA	TRBD2	TRBJ2-3	TGTGCCAGCAGTTCGACTAGCGGGAGCAGCACAGATGCGCAGTATTTT	CASSSTSGSSTDAQYF